The 24 T cell receptor beta chains given below trace back to one sample, sequenced in a study of blood T cell repertoires in COVID-19. Sequenced by immunoSEQ multiplex PCR; TCRdb stores in-frame clones only, minus some. The sample records roughly 150,000 clones, approximately 91% being singletons. The sequencing sample was made of peripheral blood. The receptors stem from a man aged 18-30 years with COVID-19, enrolled during active disease.

The rearrangement joins TRBV29-1 to TRBJ2-3; a weak D match, TRBD2 (6 bases). Germline-derived CDR1 and CDR2 are SQVTM and ANQGSEA. The CDR3 loop spans 13 amino acids. V lost 7 bases to trimming and J lost 4 bases, with 15 bases between them. DNA for the CDR3: TGCAGCGCCCTTAGCGGCCAAGCAGATACGCAGTATTTT. Encoded protein: CSALSGQADTQYF.

The chain is built from TRBV2 and TRBJ2-7; 11 positions agree with TRBD2. This CDR3 has 16 amino acids. Germline CDR1 SNHLY, CDR2 FYNNEI. The V segment lost 8 bases and the J segment 2 bases; nucleotides outside the gene matches: 11. The CDR3 DNA sequence: TGTGCCAGCTCCTGGCCCCTAGCGGGGGGTACCTACGAGCAGTACTTC. Residues: CASSWPLAGGTYEQYF. The variable domain in full, with the rest retrieved from reference TRBV2 and TRBJ2-7, is EPEVTQTPSHQVTQMGQEVILRCVPISNHLYFYWYRQILGQKVEFLVSFYNNEISEKSEIFDDQFSVERPDGSNFTLKIRSTKLEDSAMYFCASSWPLAGGTYEQYFGPGTRLTVT.

V and J are TRBV6-2 or TRBV6-3 and TRBJ2-1, with 10 nucleotides matching TRBD1. The CDR3 is 15 residues long. V dropped 2 bases and J dropped 7; count of bases not matched to a gene: 5. In germline, CDR1 is MNHEY, CDR2 SVGEGT. Here the CDR3 DNA reads TGTGCCAGCAGTTACGAGACAGGGGGCGGGAATGAGCAGTTCTTC. This encodes CASSYETGGGNEQFF.

The count of this clone is one. The rearrangement joins TRBV4-3 to TRBJ1-6; D perhaps matches TRBD1 (6 bases). This CDR3 has 15 amino acids. V was pared by 2 bases and J by 5 bases, with 10 bases between. The germline gives CDR1 LGHNA, CDR2 YSLEER. In DNA form, the CDR3 reads TGCGCCAGCAGCCAAAGGACAGAGAATAATTCACCCCTCCACTTT. As protein: CASSQRTENNSPLHF.

The rearrangement joins TRBV3-1 (or the pseudogene TRBV3-2) to TRBJ2-1; 7 nucleotides agree with TRBD2. CDR3 length: 17 amino acids. Germline CDR1 and CDR2: LGHDT and YNNKEL (reference sequence). V dropped 8 bases and J dropped 1; count of bases not matched to a gene: 14. Written as DNA, the CDR3 is TGTGCCAGCGACCAGCGGGGAACCTCGCGTTCCTACAATGAGCAGTTCTTC. As protein: CASDQRGTSRSYNEQFF.

Points on this clone: One end of the junction is discordant with germline, which a read error may explain. This chain joins TRBV5-1 and TRBJ1-1; D uncertain. The CDR3 is 14 residues long. Germline lookup yields CDR1 SGHRS and CDR2 YFSETQ. The CDR3 bases are TGCGCCAGCAGCTTGATAAGAGGGAACCCTGAAGCTTTCTTT. It codes for CASSLIRGNPEAFF.

The count of this clone is one. This sequence joins TRBV6-5 and TRBJ2-7; 7 bases align to TRBD1. The CDR3 consists of 13 residues. The germline V gene encodes CDR1 MNHEY and CDR2 SVGAGI. Losses at the gene ends were 10 bases for V and 6 bases for J; bases not matched to a gene: 12. CDR3 loop: CAIRRQGVGEQYF. The CDR3 nucleotides read TGTGCCATCCGAAGACAGGGCGTGGGCGAGCAGTACTTC.

This sequence joins TRBV15 and TRBJ2-1; D unclear. The CDR3 contains 14 residues. V was trimmed by 3 bases and J by 6 bases, leaving 12 bases between them. Germline CDR1 LNHNV, CDR2 YYDKDF (reference sequence). The CDR3 reads CATSSQWVANEQFF. The CDR3, as DNA: TGTGCCACCAGCAGCCAATGGGTAGCCAATGAGCAGTTCTTC.

This clone appeared a few times. The chain carries TRBV3-1 (or the pseudogene TRBV3-2) and TRBJ2-7, with D unresolved. The germline V gene encodes CDR1 LGHDT and CDR2 YNNKEL (reference sequence). This CDR3 region has 12 residues. Trimming took off 1 base at V and 5 bases at J, with 6 bases between the two ends. CDR3 sequence (DNA): TGTGCCAGCAGCCAAGTAGCAAACGAGCAGTACTTC. Its protein is CASSQVANEQYF.

The J gene is TRBJ2-1, the V gene TRBV19, with 10 bases aligning to TRBD2. Germline V gene sequence: CDR1 LNHDA, CDR2 SQIVND (reference sequence). There are 14 residues in the CDR3. V trimming: 3 bases; J trimming: 11 bases; junction bases outside the gene matches: 7. The CDR3 DNA follows: TGTGCCAGTAGTATGTATACGACTAGCGGGCAGCAGTTCTTC. Its protein is CASSMYTTSGQQFF.

This clone occurred once. J is TRBJ1-1 and V is TRBV5-1, with TRBD1 as a possible D gene (6 bases). V lost 0 bases to trimming and J lost 2 bases, with 8 bases between them. This CDR3 comprises 14 residues. Germline lookup yields CDR1 SGHRS and CDR2 YFSETQ. As DNA, the CDR3 is TGCGCCAGCAGCTTGGATGGGACAAACACTGAAGCTTTCTTT. Protein product: CASSLDGTNTEAFF.

This chain connects TRBV19 to TRBJ1-5; perhaps TRBD1 as D (6 bases). Germline-derived CDR1 and CDR2 are LNHDA and SQIVND (reference sequence). The CDR3 sequence is 15 residues long. Trimming stripped 6 bases from V and 3 bases from J, with 15 bases between. This CDR3 is CASRPDDRYNQPQHF. The CDR3 DNA reads as TGTGCCAGTAGGCCCGACGACAGGTACAATCAGCCCCAGCATTTT. Using reference TRBV19 and TRBJ1-5 for the parts outside the CDR3, the full variable domain is DGGITQSPKYLFRKEGQNVTLSCEQNLNHDAMYWYRQDPGQGLRLIYYSQIVNDFQKGDIAEGYSVSREKKESFPLTVTSAQKNPTAFYLCASRPDDRYNQPQHFGDGTRLSIL.

This sequence joins TRBV6-5 and TRBJ2-1, with 8 bases fitting TRBD2. The V gene end was trimmed by 5 bases and the J gene end by 6 bases; junction bases not matched to a gene: 9. This CDR3 contains 15 residues. Germline CDR1 is MNHEY and CDR2 is SVGAGI. The CDR3 loop is CASSPPGRVSNEQFF. CDR3 DNA: TGTGCCAGCAGTCCCCCCGGGAGGGTGAGCAATGAGCAGTTCTTC.

The sample holds one count of this clone. The rearrangement joins TRBV28 to TRBJ1-6; 8 bases are shared with TRBD1. V lost 6 bases and J lost 4; bases outside the gene matches: 5. This CDR3 comprises 15 residues. CDR1 and CDR2 from the germline V gene are MDHEN and SYDVKM. In nucleotides, the CDR3 is TGTGCCAGCAGCTCGACAGGGGATTATAATTCACCCCTCCACTTT. It specifies CASSSTGDYNSPLHF.

CDR3 amino acids: CASSPDRAYEQYF. The CDR3 coding sequence is TGTGCCAGCAGCCCGGACAGGGCCTACGAGCAGTACTTC. The genes are TRBV6-5 and TRBJ2-7; 8 bases agree with TRBD1. Germline-derived CDR1 and CDR2 are MNHEY and SVGAGI. V dropped 6 bases and J dropped 2; count of bases not matched to a gene: 3. The CDR3 covers 13 residues.

V and J are TRBV27 and TRBJ2-1, with 11 nucleotides matching TRBD2. The germline V gene has CDR1 MNHEY and CDR2 SMNVEV (reference sequence). This CDR3 has 13 residues. V gave up 8 bases and J gave up 9 bases; unmatched junction bases: 6. The CDR3 loop is CASSLAGGSEQFF. In DNA form, the CDR3 reads TGTGCCAGCTCTCTAGCGGGAGGCTCTGAGCAGTTCTTC.

This rearrangement joins TRBV28 to TRBJ2-4; 13 nucleotides line up with TRBD2. Germline CDR1 is MDHEN and CDR2 is SYDVKM. V was pared by 3 bases and J by 3 bases, with 8 bases of the junction left unmatched. The CDR3 extends over 18 amino acids. CDR3 sequence: CASSFGLAGVSSKNIQYF. In DNA, the CDR3 is TGTGCCAGCAGTTTTGGACTAGCGGGAGTATCGAGCAAAAACATTCAGTACTTC.

Comments on this clone: One end of the junction does not line up with germline, which may come from a read error. This chain uses TRBV7-9 with TRBJ1-4; the match to TRBD1 covers 9 bases. Germline loops: CDR1 SEHNR, CDR2 FQNEAQ (reference sequence). This CDR3 region has 15 residues. CDR3 sequence (DNA): TGTGCCAGCAGCTTAACGGGACAGGGTAATGAAAAACTGCTTTTT. Its protein product is CASSLTGQGNEKLLF.

The chain employs TRBV19 and TRBJ1-5, with no clear D. The CDR3 totals 11 residues. Trimming took 1 base from V and 11 from J, leaving 6 bases between them. Germline loops: CDR1 LNHDA, CDR2 SQIVND (reference sequence). The CDR3 sequence: CASSIGEAQHF. CDR3 nucleotides: TGTGCCAGTAGTATAGGGGAGGCCCAGCATTTT.

V gene TRBV4-1 combines with J gene TRBJ2-3; D is unresolved. The V end lost 0 bases, the J end lost 2 bases, and 9 bases lay between the germline ends. The CDR3 has 15 amino acids. Germline CDR1 and CDR2: MGHRA and YSYEKL. The CDR3 DNA follows: TGCGCCAGCAGCCAAGAGGAGTGGCCCACAGATACGCAGTATTTT. This sequence encodes CASSQEEWPTDTQYF.

Only a few counts were recorded for this clone. V and J are TRBV28 and TRBJ2-1; 11 positions agree with TRBD2. Trimming at V came to 4 bases and at J to 6 bases, leaving 14 bases not matched to a gene. The CDR3 totals 18 residues. CDR1 and CDR2 from the germline V gene are MDHEN and SYDVKM. This CDR3 reads CASSWASGRPWERNEQFF. CDR3 in DNA: TGTGCCAGCAGTTGGGCTAGCGGGAGGCCCTGGGAACGCAATGAGCAGTTCTTC.

V gene TRBV5-5 combines with J gene TRBJ1-2; D is uncertain. The CDR3 is made up of 16 amino acids. Germline CDR1 reads SGHKS; CDR2 reads YYEKEE (reference sequence). Trimming left V 0 bases short and J 4 bases short, with 16 bases between. The CDR3 protein is CASSLDLHRLRYGYTF. The DNA for the CDR3 is TGTGCCAGCAGCTTGGATCTTCACCGACTCCGCTATGGCTACACCTTC.

The chain uses TRBV2 and TRBJ1-2, with 7 nucleotides matching TRBD1. Germline V CDR1 and CDR2: SNHLY, FYNNEI. The J segment lost 4 bases and the V segment lost 6 bases, leaving 2 bases of the junction unmatched. The CDR3 length is 12 residues. CDR3 in amino acids: CASRGTAYGYTF. The CDR3 DNA sequence: TGTGCCAGCAGAGGGACAGCCTATGGCTACACCTTC. The full variable domain, rest sourced from reference TRBV2 and TRBJ1-2, is EPEVTQTPSHQVTQMGQEVILRCVPISNHLYFYWYRQILGQKVEFLVSFYNNEISEKSEIFDDQFSVERPDGSNFTLKIRSTKLEDSAMYFCASRGTAYGYTFGSGTRLTVV.

This chain connects TRBV9 to TRBJ1-4, with 8 bases lining up with TRBD1. V was pared by 3 bases and J by 4 bases, with 11 bases of the junction left unmatched. CDR1 and CDR2 (germline): SGDLS, YYNGEE. This CDR3 is 17 amino acids long. The DNA for the CDR3 is TGTGCCAGCAGCGCATACGGGGAGACAGGGGTTAATGAAAAACTGTTTTTT. This sequence encodes CASSAYGETGVNEKLFF.